Listed below are T cell receptor beta chains from one sample, sequenced in a study of cytomegalovirus exposure and HLA in healthy donors. Libraries were prepared by immunoSEQ multiplex PCR; TCRdb keeps only in-frame clonotypes and omits some of them. The sample lists under 100,000 clones; more than 55% were seen once. Material for sequencing was PBMCs. Receptors were obtained from a woman aged 30 to 39 in good health and CMV-seropositive. Each CDR3 is given with its conserved first and last residue. Fields, in order: V gene, J gene, CDR3 length, CDR3 protein.

v_gene: TRBV28
j_gene: TRBJ1-1
len: 12
CDR3aa: CASSLVGSEAFF

v_gene: TRBV5-1
j_gene: TRBJ1-1
len: 14
CDR3aa: CASSLQMGQGEAFF

v_gene: TRBV29-1
j_gene: TRBJ1-1
len: 13
CDR3aa: CSVAQGGNTEAFF

v_gene: TRBV2
j_gene: TRBJ1-4
len: 11
CDR3aa: CASSPREKLFF

v_gene: TRBV5-1
j_gene: TRBJ2-4
len: 16
CDR3aa: CASSPGRTALWDIQYF

v_gene: TRBV2
j_gene: TRBJ1-2
len: 12
CDR3aa: CASTDPAGGYPF

v_gene: TRBV2
j_gene: TRBJ2-3
len: 12
CDR3aa: CASSDLTRTQYF

v_gene: TRBV18
j_gene: TRBJ2-7
len: 14
CDR3aa: CASSPGRTSYEQYF

v_gene: TRBV6-5
j_gene: TRBJ1-1
len: 13
CDR3aa: CASSIKTGSGAFF

v_gene: TRBV13
j_gene: TRBJ2-1
len: 13
CDR3aa: CASSLTSEGEQFF

v_gene: TRBV15
j_gene: TRBJ2-7
len: 13
CDR3aa: CATPLGDTYEQYF

v_gene: TRBV28
j_gene: TRBJ2-1
len: 16
CDR3aa: CASSSLAGGSYNEQFF

v_gene: TRBV4-3
j_gene: TRBJ1-3
len: 19
CDR3aa: CASSQGAFGAVSSGNTIYF

v_gene: TRBV9
j_gene: TRBJ2-3
len: 13
CDR3aa: CASSARTADTQYF

v_gene: TRBV5-4
j_gene: TRBJ2-2
len: 18
CDR3aa: CASSSGRGLRTDTGELFF

v_gene: TRBV19
j_gene: TRBJ1-2
len: 15
CDR3aa: CASSNGGVADYGYTF

v_gene: TRBV5-1
j_gene: TRBJ2-7
len: 15
CDR3aa: CASSYKGLESYEQYF

v_gene: TRBV5-5
j_gene: TRBJ1-3
len: 15
CDR3aa: CASSSGLASGNTIYF

v_gene: TRBV28
j_gene: TRBJ1-2
len: 16
CDR3aa: CASSLGAGFLNYGYTF

v_gene: TRBV5-1
j_gene: TRBJ2-2
len: 13
CDR3aa: CASSLTDGGELFF

v_gene: TRBV28
j_gene: TRBJ1-3
len: 14
CDR3aa: CASSRQGPGNTIYF

v_gene: TRBV2
j_gene: TRBJ2-7
len: 14
CDR3aa: CASRTGTGTYEQYF

v_gene: TRBV29-1
j_gene: TRBJ2-2
len: 17
CDR3aa: CSAELGSFAGSGGELFF

v_gene: TRBV7-3
j_gene: TRBJ1-2
len: 15
CDR3aa: CASSLTGGANYGYTF

v_gene: TRBV2
j_gene: TRBJ1-3
len: 15
CDR3aa: CASSVDKNSGNTIYF

v_gene: TRBV2
j_gene: TRBJ2-3
len: 12
CDR3aa: CASSYRADTQYF

v_gene: TRBV6-5
j_gene: TRBJ1-1
len: 15
CDR3aa: CASSYSTVSNTEAFF

v_gene: TRBV28
j_gene: TRBJ2-1
len: 11
CDR3aa: CASSWGPEQFF

v_gene: TRBV2
j_gene: TRBJ2-7
len: 13
CDR3aa: CATTVGVSYEQYF

v_gene: TRBV14
j_gene: TRBJ2-1
len: 15
CDR3aa: CASSQQSTGYNEQFF

v_gene: TRBV27
j_gene: TRBJ1-1
len: 14
CDR3aa: CASALRRMNTEAFF

v_gene: TRBV13
j_gene: TRBJ1-2
len: 14
CDR3aa: CASRTGGGNYGYTF

v_gene: TRBV7-9
j_gene: TRBJ1-2
len: 12
CDR3aa: CASSEEGYGYTF

v_gene: TRBV7-9
j_gene: TRBJ1-3
len: 15
CDR3aa: CASSSSGFSGNTIYF

v_gene: TRBV4-3
j_gene: TRBJ2-6
len: 17
CDR3aa: CASSQGTSTSGANVLTF

v_gene: TRBV6-1
j_gene: TRBJ1-1
len: 12
CDR3aa: CASSEQGGGAFF

v_gene: TRBV7-7
j_gene: TRBJ2-1
len: 14
CDR3aa: CASSASGGGNEQFF

v_gene: TRBV7-7
j_gene: TRBJ2-5
len: 13
CDR3aa: CASSSPGFETQYF

v_gene: TRBV13
j_gene: TRBJ2-3
len: 15
CDR3aa: CASSHPSGGPDTQYF

v_gene: TRBV28
j_gene: .
len: 11
CDR3aa: CASSLRYEQYF

v_gene: TRBV10-3
j_gene: TRBJ2-7
len: 11
CDR3aa: CAISEYGAMNF

v_gene: TRBV28
j_gene: TRBJ1-1
len: 13
CDR3aa: CATLGIMNTEAFF

v_gene: TRBV28
j_gene: TRBJ2-4
len: 17
CDR3aa: CASSLAAASLAKNIQYF

v_gene: TRBV7-9
j_gene: TRBJ1-1
len: 16
CDR3aa: CASTSLGTGMVTEAFF

v_gene: TRBV19
j_gene: TRBJ2-5
len: 15
CDR3aa: CASSSQGGGRETQYF

v_gene: TRBV7-9
j_gene: TRBJ2-1
len: 16
CDR3aa: CASSLALAGGHNEQFF

v_gene: TRBV7-9
j_gene: TRBJ2-7
len: 14
CDR3aa: CASSLPGGSYEQYF

v_gene: TRBV9
j_gene: TRBJ1-3
len: 13
CDR3aa: CASSDSSGNTIYF

v_gene: TRBV7-9
j_gene: TRBJ2-7
len: 12
CDR3aa: CASSLQSYEQYF

v_gene: TRBV5-6
j_gene: TRBJ2-1
len: 12
CDR3aa: CASSLGVEPPFF

v_gene: TRBV28
j_gene: .
len: 11
CDR3aa: CASSSSYEQYF

v_gene: TRBV5-1
j_gene: TRBJ1-4
len: 16
CDR3aa: CASSLTGGAGNEKLFF

v_gene: TRBV28
j_gene: TRBJ1-2
len: 13
CDR3aa: CASSEGQTYGYTF